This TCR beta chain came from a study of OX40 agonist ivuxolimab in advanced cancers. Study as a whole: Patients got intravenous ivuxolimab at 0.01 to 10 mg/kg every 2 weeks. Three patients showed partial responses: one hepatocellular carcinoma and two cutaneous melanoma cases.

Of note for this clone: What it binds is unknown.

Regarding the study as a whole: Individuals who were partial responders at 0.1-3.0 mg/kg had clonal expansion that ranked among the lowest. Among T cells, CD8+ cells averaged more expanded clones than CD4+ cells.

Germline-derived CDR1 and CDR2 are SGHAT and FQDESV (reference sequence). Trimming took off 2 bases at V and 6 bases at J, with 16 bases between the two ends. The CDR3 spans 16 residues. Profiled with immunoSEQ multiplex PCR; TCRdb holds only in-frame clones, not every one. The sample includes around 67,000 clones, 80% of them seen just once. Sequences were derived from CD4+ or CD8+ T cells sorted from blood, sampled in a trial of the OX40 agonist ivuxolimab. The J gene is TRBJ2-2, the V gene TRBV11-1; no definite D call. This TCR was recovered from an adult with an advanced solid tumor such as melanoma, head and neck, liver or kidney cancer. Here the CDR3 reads CASSLQTDLAAGELFF. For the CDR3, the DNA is TGTGCCAGCAGCTTACAAACCGACCTCGCCGCCGGGGAGCTGTTTTTT.